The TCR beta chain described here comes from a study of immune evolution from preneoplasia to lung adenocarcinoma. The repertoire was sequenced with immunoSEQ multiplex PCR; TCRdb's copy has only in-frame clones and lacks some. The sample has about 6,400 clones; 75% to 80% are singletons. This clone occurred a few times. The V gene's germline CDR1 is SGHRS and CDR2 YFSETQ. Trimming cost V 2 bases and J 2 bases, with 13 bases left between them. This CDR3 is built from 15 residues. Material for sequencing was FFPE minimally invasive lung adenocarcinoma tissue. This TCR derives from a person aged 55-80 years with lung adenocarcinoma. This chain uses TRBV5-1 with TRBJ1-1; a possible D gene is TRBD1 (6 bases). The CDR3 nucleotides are TGCGCCAGCAGCTTAGGGGGGGCGCGTAACACTGAAGCTTTCTTT. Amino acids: CASSLGGARNTEAFF.